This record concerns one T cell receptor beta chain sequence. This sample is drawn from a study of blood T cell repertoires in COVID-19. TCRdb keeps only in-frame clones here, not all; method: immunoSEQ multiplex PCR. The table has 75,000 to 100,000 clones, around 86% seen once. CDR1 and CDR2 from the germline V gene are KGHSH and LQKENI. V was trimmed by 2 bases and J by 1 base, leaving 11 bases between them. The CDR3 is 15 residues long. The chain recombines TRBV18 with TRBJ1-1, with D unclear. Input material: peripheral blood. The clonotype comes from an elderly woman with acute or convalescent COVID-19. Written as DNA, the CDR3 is TGTGCCAGCTCACCAAGCCCGATCTCGAACACTGAAGCTTTCTTT. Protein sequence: CASSPSPISNTEAFF.